The next 31 T cell receptor beta chains were all read from a single sample in a study of a mutant IDH1 vaccine in newly diagnosed glioma. For these receptors, no antigen is known. Time point denoted: week 35, safety follow-up. Alongside topical imiquimod, each dose of vaccine comprised 300 ug of mutant IDH1 20-mer peptide. Produced via immunoSEQ multiplex PCR; TCRdb's table is partial and in-frame only. The sample carries tens of thousands of clones, 85% to 90% recorded once. Sequenced here: PBMCs, sampled from a glioma patient whose treatment included an IDH1 peptide vaccine. All receptors derive from a man aged 35 to 55 with glioma.

The V gene is TRBV30, the J gene TRBJ2-5, with no clear D. V was trimmed by 0 bases and J by 5 bases, leaving 7 bases between them. CDR1 and CDR2 from the germline V gene are GTSNPN and SVGIG (reference sequence). The CDR3 length is 12 residues. The DNA for the CDR3 is TGTGCCTGGAGTGTGGGTCCTGAGACCCAGTACTTC. This gives the protein CAWSVGPETQYF.

This chain uses TRBV4-2 with TRBJ2-3; a weak D match, TRBD2 (6 bases). Germline assignment: CDR1 LGHNA and CDR2 YNFKEQ. CDR3 length equals 16 residues. V was trimmed by 4 bases and J by 4 bases, leaving 18 bases between them. CDR3 protein: CASSPAASASSDTQYF. In DNA, the CDR3 is TGTGCCAGCAGCCCCGCGGCTAGCGCGAGCTCAGATACGCAGTATTTT.

V is TRBV25-1 and J is TRBJ2-3; the match to TRBD2 covers 8 bases. The ends lost 5 bases at V and 9 bases at J; junction bases unmatched: 10. The CDR3 runs 14 residues. The germline CDR1 and CDR2 sequences are MGHDK and SYGVNS. The CDR3 here is CASSLAVAGSTQYF. CDR3 bases: TGTGCCAGCAGTTTGGCGGTAGCGGGATCCACGCAGTATTTT.

V gene TRBV4-2 combines with J gene TRBJ1-4; D ambiguous. Trimming stripped 7 bases from V and 10 bases from J, with 22 bases between. CDR1 is LGHNA, CDR2 YNFKEQ, per germline. This CDR3 has 15 amino acids. This CDR3 reads CASIRDPAGGGKLFF. CDR3 DNA sequence: TGTGCCAGCATTCGGGATCCGGCCGGAGGAGGAAAACTGTTTTTT.

This clone appeared once. This chain uses TRBV28 with TRBJ1-1; weak D call: TRBD1 (5 bases). CDR1 is MDHEN, CDR2 SYDVKM, per germline. The CDR3 is 13 residues long. Trimming cost V 4 bases and J 4 bases, with 10 bases left between them. In nucleotides, the CDR3 is TGTGCCAGCAGTTACGGGGGGGGCACTGAAGCTTTCTTT. Residues: CASSYGGGTEAFF.

For the CDR3, the DNA is TGTGCCAGCAGTCTCAGGGGCTACACTGAAGCTTTCTTT. Encoded protein: CASSLRGYTEAFF. The chain carries TRBV11-1 and TRBJ1-1; D may be TRBD1 (6 bases). Germline values: CDR1 SGHAT, CDR2 FQDESV (reference sequence). With 6 bases removed from V and 3 bases from J, the gap between germline ends came to 11 bases. The CDR3 runs 13 residues.

V usage is TRBV7-8 and J usage is TRBJ1-1; D call uncertain. This CDR3 region has 14 residues. V gave up 1 base and J gave up 2 bases, with 8 bases separating them. CDR1 SGHVS and CDR2 FQNEAQ come from the germline V gene. The CDR3 here is CASSLEPINTEAFF. The CDR3, as DNA: TGTGCCAGCAGCTTAGAACCGATTAACACTGAAGCTTTCTTT.

The chain uses TRBV6-6 and TRBJ2-5; D is undetermined. The J call may be wrong; the DNA end is better matched by TRBJ2-7. Germline-derived CDR1 and CDR2 are MNHNY and SVGAGI (reference sequence). This CDR3 region has 13 residues. The CDR3 is CASSYSSPYEQYF. As DNA, the CDR3 is TGTGCCAGCAGTTACTCGAGCCCCTACGAGCAGTACTTC.

The chain's CDR3 is CASSPGLNQPQHF. The DNA of the CDR3 is TGTGCCAGTAGTCCCGGCCTCAATCAGCCCCAGCATTTT. This chain uses TRBV19 with TRBJ1-5; D is unresolved. Trimming left V 5 bases short and J 3 bases short, with 8 bases between. Per germline, CDR1 LNHDA and CDR2 SQIVND (reference sequence). The CDR3 contains 13 residues. The variable domain in full, with the rest retrieved from reference TRBV19 and TRBJ1-5, is DGGITQSPKYLFRKEGQNVTLSCEQNLNHDAMYWYRQDPGQGLRLIYYSQIVNDFQKGDIAEGYSVSREKKESFPLTVTSAQKNPTAFYLCASSPGLNQPQHFGDGTRLSIL.

This clone has just one count. The rearrangement joins TRBV2 to TRBJ1-1; TRBD1 aligns across 7 bases. The CDR3 is made up of 14 amino acids. Germline CDR1 SNHLY, CDR2 FYNNEI. V lost 8 bases, J lost 5 bases, and 11 bases stayed unmatched. In DNA, the CDR3 is TGTGCCAGCCAAAGACAGGGCCTTGGGACTGAAGCTTTCTTT. Translation gives CASQRQGLGTEAFF.

This clone was seen just once. V gene TRBV18 combines with J gene TRBJ2-5; D remains unclear. Trimming left V 1 base short and J 4 bases short, with 4 bases between. The CDR3 runs to 12 residues. Per germline, CDR1 KGHSH and CDR2 LQKENI. The CDR3 DNA is TGTGCCAGCTCACCACTTGGAGAGACCCAGTACTTC. Its protein is CASSPLGETQYF.

A single count supports this clone. J is TRBJ2-2 and V is TRBV4-2; a weak D match, TRBD2 (7 bases). From germline, CDR1 is LGHNA and CDR2 YNFKEQ. Trimming took off 2 bases at V and 3 bases at J, with 13 bases between the two ends. The CDR3 runs to 16 residues. The CDR3 DNA reads as TGTGCCAGCAGCCAACCTCGGGGGGCGTACACCGGGGAGCTGTTTTTT. This codes for CASSQPRGAYTGELFF.

This clone appeared a few times. V is TRBV19 and J is TRBJ1-5; D is unclear. The germline gives CDR1 LNHDA, CDR2 SQIVND (reference sequence). Trimming stripped 6 bases from V and 3 bases from J, with 9 bases between. The CDR3 consists of 13 residues. CDR3 nucleotides: TGTGCCAGTAGCCCCTCGGTCAATCAGCCCCAGCATTTT. It encodes CASSPSVNQPQHF.

This CDR3 is CASLRCPRKTYGYTF. For the CDR3, the DNA is TGTGCCAGCCTACGATGTCCGCGAAAGACCTATGGCTACACCTTC. This chain joins TRBV5-5 and TRBJ1-2; D ambiguous. Germline V gene sequence: CDR1 SGHKS, CDR2 YYEKEE (reference sequence). CDR3 size: 15 residues. Trimming took 7 bases from V and 4 from J, leaving 20 bases between them.

The J gene is TRBJ1-3, the V gene TRBV5-8; TRBD1 aligns across 11 bases. The CDR3 covers 16 residues. V lost 4 bases to trimming and J lost 3 bases; unmatched junction nucleotides: 6. Germline CDR1 and CDR2: SGHTS and YDEGEE. The CDR3 DNA follows: TGTGCCAGCAGCCTAGGACAGGGGGCTGGTGGAAACACCATATATTTT. It yields the protein CASSLGQGAGGNTIYF. Based on the CDR3 plus reference TRBV5-8 and TRBJ1-3, the full variable domain is EAGVTQSPTHLIKTRGQQATLRCSPISGHTSVYWYQQALGLGLQFLLWYDEGEERNRGNFPPRFSGRQFPNYSSELNVNALELEDSALYLCASSLGQGAGGNTIYFGEGSWLTVV.

V and J are TRBV5-5 and TRBJ2-3; 10 positions agree with TRBD2. V shed 0 bases and J 5 bases; nucleotides not matched to a gene: 6. CDR1 is SGHKS, CDR2 YYEKEE, per germline (reference sequence). The CDR3 runs 16 residues. CDR3 coding DNA: TGTGCCAGCAGCTTGGTGGGGACTAGCGTTGGAGATACGCAGTATTTT. This gives the protein CASSLVGTSVGDTQYF.

The chain recombines TRBV6-4 with TRBJ1-2; D is uncertain. This CDR3 is built from 14 residues. From germline, CDR1 is MRHNA and CDR2 SNTAGT. Trimming stripped 3 bases from V and 8 bases from J, with 16 bases between. In DNA form, the CDR3 reads TGTGCCAGCAGTGAAGTACCGCCCACGGAAGGCTACACCTTC. Protein: CASSEVPPTEGYTF.

V and J are TRBV19 and TRBJ2-5, with TRBD2 as a possible D gene (7 bases). The V gene's germline CDR1 is LNHDA and CDR2 SQIVND (reference sequence). Trimming took 5 bases from V and 1 from J, leaving 20 bases between them. The CDR3 runs to 17 residues. The CDR3 sequence is CASSRGPRGVGQETQYF. In DNA form, the CDR3 reads TGTGCCAGTAGTCGGGGGCCTCGGGGGGTAGGCCAAGAGACCCAGTACTTC.

The chain employs TRBV18 and TRBJ2-3; D is unclear. V was pared by 2 bases and J by 3 bases, with 9 bases between. This CDR3 spans 14 amino acids. The germline V gene has CDR1 KGHSH and CDR2 LQKENI. The CDR3 sequence: CASSPSLSTDTQYF. CDR3 nucleotides: TGTGCCAGCTCACCATCTCTAAGTACAGATACGCAGTATTTT.

The chain has TRBV5-1 and TRBJ2-5; TRBD1 is a possible D gene (6 bases). Trimming took 5 bases from V and 9 from J, leaving 20 bases between them. This CDR3 region has 14 residues. The germline V gene has CDR1 SGHRS and CDR2 YFSETQ. The CDR3, as DNA: TGCGCCAGCAGACTCCTGGGACAAGGAGTTGCCCAGTACTTC. Translated, it gives CASRLLGQGVAQYF.

A word on this clone: A read error may produce the germline difference seen at one junction end. The CDR3 nucleotides read TGTGCTAGCAGCCGGGACAGGGTACAGACCCAGTACTTC. Its translation is CASSRDRVQTQYF. This chain connects TRBV7-7 to TRBJ2-5, with 9 bases lining up with TRBD1. Germline V gives CDR1 SSHAT, CDR2 FNYEAQ (reference sequence). This CDR3 spans 13 amino acids.

V usage is TRBV4-1 and J usage is TRBJ2-5; D is unresolved. The germline V gene has CDR1 MGHRA and CDR2 YSYEKL. V lost 2 bases, J lost 3 bases, and 16 bases lay in between. CDR3 length: 16 residues. In DNA, the CDR3 is TGCGCCAGCAGCCAAATAAATATCGGTTTTAAAGAGACCCAGTACTTC. Translation: CASSQINIGFKETQYF.

This chain links TRBV27 with TRBJ2-1, with 12 positions matching TRBD2. V shed 9 bases, J shed 10 bases, and the junction held 7 bases outside the gene matches. The germline CDR1 and CDR2 sequences are MNHEY and SMNVEV (reference sequence). The length of the CDR3 is 13 residues. CDR3 loop: CASQLLAGGEQFF. The CDR3 DNA is TGTGCCAGTCAACTACTAGCGGGGGGAGAGCAGTTCTTC.

DNA for the CDR3: TGTGCCAGCAGCTTAGGGCAGGGAGTGAGCAATCAGCCCCAGCATTTT. Protein product: CASSLGQGVSNQPQHF. The chain combines TRBV7-2 with TRBJ1-5; maybe TRBD1 (5 bases). Trimming left V 1 base short and J 1 base short, with 11 bases between. The CDR3 sequence is 16 residues long. Germline CDR1 and CDR2: SGHTA and FQGNSA.

Here the CDR3 DNA reads TGTGCCAGCAGTTTGGTTGGGACAGGGCCTCAGCCCCAGCATTTT. Translated, it gives CASSLVGTGPQPQHF. This chain links TRBV6-6 with TRBJ1-5; TRBD1 matches at 9 bases. The CDR3 has 15 amino acids. V was clipped by 4 bases and J by 6 bases; unmatched bases: 7. CDR1 and CDR2 (germline): MNHNY, SVGAGI (reference sequence).

The chain recombines TRBV5-8 with TRBJ2-7; D might be TRBD1 (5 bases). V lost 5 bases and J 2 bases, leaving 26 bases between the germline ends. The CDR3 spans 18 residues. From germline, CDR1 is SGHTS and CDR2 YDEGEE. The CDR3: CASSLVWGPAITPYEQYF. For the CDR3, the DNA is TGTGCCAGCAGTCTGGTGTGGGGCCCAGCTATAACTCCCTACGAGCAGTACTTC.

The chain couples TRBV6-5 to TRBJ2-7; D not certain. The germline V and J ends were trimmed by 1 base and 0 bases, with 13 bases remaining between them. The CDR3 is 16 residues long. The germline V gene has CDR1 MNHEY and CDR2 SVGAGI. CDR3 bases: TGTGCCAGCAGTTACTACGGCGGAATTAGCTCCTACGAGCAGTACTTC. It encodes CASSYYGGISSYEQYF.

This sequence joins TRBV28 and TRBJ1-5, with D maybe TRBD1 (5 bases). V was cut by 5 bases and J by 6 bases, with 17 bases left in between. The CDR3 has 15 amino acids. CDR1 and CDR2 from the germline V gene are MDHEN and SYDVKM. The CDR3 coding sequence is TGTGCCAGCAGTCGTCCGGGACCGATCTCTCAGCCCCAGCATTTT. This codes for CASSRPGPISQPQHF.

The V gene is TRBV10-1, the J gene TRBJ1-1, with D perhaps matching TRBD1 (5 bases). V was pared by 4 bases and J by 1 base, with 13 bases between. Germline V gene lookup returns CDR1 WNHNN and CDR2 SYGVQD (reference sequence). The CDR3 extends over 15 amino acids. CDR3 sequence: CASSGSTGRNTEAFF. Here the CDR3 DNA reads TGCGCCAGCAGTGGGTCTACAGGTCGGAACACTGAAGCTTTCTTT.

This clone was seen just once. The rearrangement joins TRBV11-2 to TRBJ2-1; D perhaps matches TRBD2 (5 bases). Trimming pared 0 bases from V and 7 bases from J, leaving 10 bases between. This CDR3 is built from 14 residues. Germline-derived CDR1 and CDR2 are SGHAT and FQNNGV. The CDR3 coding sequence is TGTGCCAGCAGCTTAGATCGGGGAGTAAATGAGCAGTTCTTC. This translates into CASSLDRGVNEQFF. Complete variable domain (other parts from reference TRBV11-2 and TRBJ2-1): EAGVAQSPRYKIIEKRQSVAFWCNPISGHATLYWYQQILGQGPKLLIQFQNNGVVDDSQLPKDRFSAERLKGVDSTLKIQPAKLEDSAVYLCASSLDRGVNEQFFGPGTRLTVL.

V usage is TRBV15 and J usage is TRBJ1-3, with a weak D call TRBD1 (5 bases). Germline V gives CDR1 LNHNV, CDR2 YYDKDF (reference sequence). Trimming pared 1 base from V and 4 bases from J, leaving 8 bases between. The CDR3 spans 14 residues. This chain's CDR3 is CATSRVGGGNTIYF. The CDR3 coding sequence is TGTGCCACCAGCAGAGTCGGGGGGGGAAACACCATATATTTT.